This record concerns one TCR beta chain sequence. Its antigen is not known. This sample is drawn from a study of cytomegalovirus exposure and HLA in healthy donors. About the study: Around 77 million unique TCRs from HLA-typed donors made up an early data release. Just over 80% of 300 to 450 genotyped donors fell in the Caucasian-associated ancestry cluster. General study findings and limits: Sequencing probably produced one cluster of sequence variants that were highly shared. Several of the most significant clusters appeared linked to common viral pathogens, based on a later analysis.

The germline CDR1 and CDR2 sequences are SGHRS and YFSETQ. There are 16 residues in the CDR3. V lost 7 bases to trimming and J lost 5 bases; unmatched junction nucleotides: 12. It was with 60 Vbeta and 13 Jbeta primers that the PCR ran. Clones were sequenced by immunoSEQ multiplex PCR, and TCRdb holds only the in-frame ones, with some missing. Here the sample spans about 150,000 clones, roughly 70% being singletons. The chain couples TRBV5-1 to TRBJ2-5; 12 positions match TRBD2. The sequenced sample was PBMCs. This TCR came from a man younger than 45 in good health and CMV-seronegative. In DNA form, the CDR3 reads TGCGCCAGCCGCCCCGGTGGACTAGCGGGGCGGGAGACCCAGTACTTC. This encodes CASRPGGLAGRETQYF.